This T cell receptor (beta chain) is drawn from a study of cytotoxic CD8 clonotypes in ibrutinib-treated CLL. This clone appeared once. Trimming removed 7 bases at V and 5 bases at J, with 17 bases between. The CDR3 loop spans 14 amino acids. Germline values: CDR1 WSHSY, CDR2 SAAADI. This table comes from immunoSEQ multiplex PCR, and its TCRdb copy is limited to in-frame clones, with some not included. The profile shows 300,000 to 350,000 clones, about 80% of them singletons. Material: PBMCs, obtained before ibrutinib treatment. The chain uses TRBV10-2 and TRBJ2-5; possibly TRBD1 for D (6 bases). This clonotype originated in a human donor with chronic lymphocytic leukemia. The CDR3 region is CASNYLGQRETQYF. The DNA for the CDR3 is TGCGCCAGCAACTACCTCGGACAGCGGGAGACCCAGTACTTC.